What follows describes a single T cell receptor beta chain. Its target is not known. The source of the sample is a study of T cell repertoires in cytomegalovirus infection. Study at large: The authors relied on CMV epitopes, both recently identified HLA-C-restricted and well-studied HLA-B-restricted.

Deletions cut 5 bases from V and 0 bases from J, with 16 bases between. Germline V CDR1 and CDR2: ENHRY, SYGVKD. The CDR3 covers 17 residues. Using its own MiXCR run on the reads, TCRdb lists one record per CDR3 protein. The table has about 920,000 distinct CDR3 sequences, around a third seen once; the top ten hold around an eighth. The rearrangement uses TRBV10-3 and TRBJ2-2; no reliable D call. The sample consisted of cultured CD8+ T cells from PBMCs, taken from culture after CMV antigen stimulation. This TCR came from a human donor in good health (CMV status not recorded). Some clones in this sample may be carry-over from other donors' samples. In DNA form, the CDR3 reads TGTGCCATCAGTAGGGCCCCCTCCCGGGCGAACACCGGGGAGCTGTTTTTT. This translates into CAISRAPSRANTGELFF.